Listed below are T cell receptor beta chains from one sample, sequenced in a study of blood T cell repertoires in COVID-19. The data were produced by immunoSEQ multiplex PCR, yet TCRdb's version contains in-frame clones alone and is incomplete. The sample lists about 210,000 clones, about four fifths occurring once. Sequencing input: PBMCs or T cells enriched from blood (not recorded which). These TCRs come from a woman aged 50 to 60 with acute COVID-19. CDR3s include the opening cysteine and the closing phenylalanine or tryptophan. D genes are given only for firm matches. Rows may omit the clone size; those that give it use once, few, many or a size class.

NA	NA	TRBV10-3	TRBJ2-1	13	CASSSEGNNEQFF	TGTGCCAGCTCTAGTGAGGGAAACAATGAGCAGTTCTTC
once	NA	TRBV6-5	TRBJ1-2	15	CASSPNTHVPHGYTF	TGTGCCAGCAGTCCCAACACCCATGTCCCCCATGGCTACACCTTC
NA	TRBD1	TRBV19	TRBJ1-1	15	CASSITGGQGTEAFF	TGTGCCAGTAGTATCACAGGGGGTCAGGGCACTGAAGCTTTCTTT
few	TRBD1	TRBV28	TRBJ1-5	16	CASRLSLGQGGQPQHF	TGTGCCAGCAGACTGTCACTGGGACAGGGAGGGCAGCCCCAGCATTTT
few	NA	TRBV18	TRBJ1-2	15	CASSPSAEANYGYTF	TGTGCCAGCTCACCTTCGGCGGAAGCTAACTATGGCTACACCTTC
NA	NA	TRBV11-2	TRBJ1-6	15	CASSPLGRGGSPLHF	TGTGCCAGCAGCCCATTGGGCAGGGGCGGTTCACCCCTCCACTTT
NA	NA	TRBV18	TRBJ2-7	12	CASSPRQGEQYF	TGTGCCAGCTCACCAAGGCAGGGCGAGCAGTACTTC
NA	NA	TRBV3-1/TRBV3-2	TRBJ1-4	14	CASSPATTNEKLFF	TGTGCCAGCAGCCCCGCGACAACTAATGAAAAACTGTTTTTT
NA	TRBD1	TRBV16	TRBJ1-1	14	CASSRRGGGTEAFF	TGTGCCAGCAGCCGACGAGGGGGCGGCACTGAAGCTTTCTTT
once	TRBD1	TRBV6-5	TRBJ1-1	16	CASSYPGQGRATEAFF	TGTGCCAGCAGTTACCCGGGACAGGGAAGAGCAACTGAAGCTTTCTTT
once	NA	TRBV18	TRBJ2-7	13	CASSPGGYYEQYF	TGTGCCAGCTCACCCGGGGGATACTACGAGCAGTACTTC
NA	NA	TRBV7-9	TRBJ2-7	13	CASSLSQGHQQYF	TGTGCCAGCAGTTTGAGCCAGGGTCATCAGCAGTACTTC
NA	TRBD1	TRBV6-2/TRBV6-3	TRBJ1-1	14	CASSITGTGSEAFF	TGTGCCAGCAGCATAACCGGGACAGGGTCTGAAGCTTTCTTT
NA	TRBD1	TRBV7-2	TRBJ1-2	13	CASSNRGLLSYTF	TGTGCCAGCAGCAACAGGGGGCTCCTTTCCTACACCTTC
NA	TRBD2	TRBV7-6	TRBJ2-1	15	CASSLGASGGGEQFF	TGTGCCAGCAGCTTAGGTGCTAGCGGGGGAGGTGAGCAGTTCTTC
NA	TRBD2	TRBV18	TRBJ2-7	14	CASSRASGSYEQYF	TGTGCCAGCTCACGGGCTAGCGGGAGCTACGAGCAGTACTTC
once	TRBD1	TRBV5-1	TRBJ1-1	14	CASSLGPGGTEAFF	TGCGCCAGCAGCTTGGGACCAGGGGGGACTGAAGCTTTCTTT
NA	TRBD2	TRBV7-8	TRBJ2-3	15	CASSLRAGVPDTQYF	TGTGCCAGCAGCTTACGGGCGGGGGTCCCAGATACGCAGTATTTT
NA	NA	TRBV28	TRBJ2-5	16	CASSLYPRVRGETQYF	TGTGCCAGCAGTTTATACCCCCGGGTGAGGGGGGAGACCCAGTACTTC
NA	TRBD2	TRBV6-2/TRBV6-3	TRBJ2-1	15	CASSYSLADYNEQFF	TGTGCCAGCAGTTACAGTCTAGCGGACTACAATGAGCAGTTCTTC
NA	NA	TRBV19	TRBJ2-3	21	CASSTAATPERYVPDTDTQYF	TGTGCCAGTAGTACAGCGGCGACTCCGGAACGGTATGTACCAGACACAGATACGCAGTATTTT
NA	NA	TRBV4-2	TRBJ2-1	14	CASSQDASLFEQFF	TGTGCCAGCAGCCAAGATGCGTCGTTATTTGAGCAGTTCTTC
NA	TRBD2	TRBV11-3	TRBJ2-5	18	CASSLRWSGGVLIETQYF	TGTGCCAGCAGCTTAAGGTGGAGCGGGGGGGTCCTAATTGAGACCCAGTACTTC
NA	NA	TRBV21-1	TRBJ2-1	19	CASSKERRLDRGIYNEQFF	TGTGCCAGCAGCAAAGAAAGGAGATTGGACAGGGGGATTTACAATGAGCAGTTCTTC
NA	NA	TRBV7-2	TRBJ2-1	13	CASSSDRGNEQFF	TGTGCCAGCAGCTCAGACAGAGGCAATGAGCAGTTCTTC
NA	NA	TRBV6-6	TRBJ1-2	15	CASSYGSQGNYGYTF	TGTGCCAGCAGTTACGGTTCCCAGGGAAACTATGGCTACACCTTC
NA	TRBD1	TRBV5-1	TRBJ2-6	16	CASSATGASGANVLTF	TGCGCCAGCAGCGCGACAGGGGCCTCTGGGGCCAACGTCCTGACTTTC
few	NA	TRBV12-3/TRBV12-4	TRBJ2-2	12	CASRIGVGELFF	TGTGCCAGCAGAATCGGGGTCGGGGAGCTGTTTTTT
NA	NA	TRBV18	TRBJ2-3	17	CASSPLLPGSLTDTQYF	TGTGCCAGCTCACCACTTTTACCGGGAAGCCTCACAGATACGCAGTATTTT
NA	TRBD2	TRBV2	TRBJ2-7	15	CASSEAGTNSYEQYF	TGTGCCAGCAGTGAAGCTGGGACTAACAGCTACGAGCAGTACTTC
NA	TRBD1	TRBV27	TRBJ2-7	17	CASSLSTLTGGPYEQYF	TGTGCCAGCAGTTTATCGACCCTGACAGGGGGCCCTTACGAGCAGTACTTC
NA	NA	TRBV9	TRBJ2-3	16	CASSVGISGSTDTQYF	TGTGCCAGCAGCGTAGGTATTAGCGGAAGCACAGATACGCAGTATTTT
NA	NA	TRBV5-6	TRBJ2-5	15	CASSFMTGPRETQYF	TGTGCCAGCAGCTTCATGACAGGCCCTCGAGAGACCCAGTACTTC
NA	TRBD2	TRBV7-9	TRBJ2-1	16	CASSPRLAETNNEQFF	TGTGCCAGCAGCCCCAGACTAGCGGAAACAAACAATGAGCAGTTCTTC
NA	NA	TRBV18	TRBJ2-2	14	CASSPPSSAGELFF	TGTGCCAGCTCACCACCGAGTTCCGCCGGGGAGCTGTTTTTT
once	NA	TRBV10-3	TRBJ1-5	14	CAISDRGGNQPQHF	TGTGCCATCAGTGACAGGGGTGGCAATCAGCCCCAGCATTTT
NA	TRBD2	TRBV7-2	TRBJ2-7	15	CASSLGGQGGSEQYF	TGTGCCAGCAGCCTAGGAGGGCAGGGAGGGAGTGAGCAGTACTTC
NA	TRBD2	TRBV6-2/TRBV6-3	TRBJ2-1	16	CASSWKGTSGNNEQFF	TGTGCCAGCAGTTGGAAAGGGACTAGCGGGAATAATGAGCAGTTCTTC
NA	TRBD1	TRBV28	TRBJ1-2	15	CASSSGQGRNYGYTF	TGTGCCAGCAGTTCGGGACAGGGGCGTAACTATGGCTACACCTTC
NA	NA	TRBV4-3	TRBJ1-2	16	CASSQAIGGSGYGYTF	TGCGCCAGCAGCCAGGCTATCGGGGGTTCGGGCTATGGCTACACCTTC
NA	NA	TRBV20-1	TRBJ2-5	11	CRPRGRETQYF	TGCAGACCCAGAGGGAGAGAGACCCAGTACTTC
NA	NA	TRBV6-2/TRBV6-3	TRBJ1-1	14	CASSWAGANTEAFF	TGTGCCAGCAGTTGGGCAGGGGCGAACACTGAAGCTTTCTTT
NA	NA	TRBV12-5	TRBJ1-2	13	CASGLATSQGYTF	TGTGCTAGTGGTTTGGCCACAAGTCAGGGCTACACCTTC
NA	NA	TRBV25-1	TRBJ1-5	16	CASSDHSGGADQPQHF	TGTGCCAGCAGTGACCACTCCGGGGGGGCGGATCAGCCCCAGCATTTT
NA	NA	TRBV25-1	TRBJ2-5	16	CASTVSGTHSGETQYF	TGTGCCAGCACCGTGAGCGGTACCCACTCCGGGGAGACCCAGTACTTC
NA	NA	TRBV27	TRBJ2-2	15	CASSPKGLNTGELFF	TGTGCCAGCAGCCCCAAGGGGCTCAACACCGGGGAGCTGTTTTTT
NA	NA	TRBV15	TRBJ2-1	17	CATSRDLWEASVDEQFF	TGTGCCACCAGCAGAGATCTCTGGGAGGCGTCGGTGGATGAGCAGTTCTTC